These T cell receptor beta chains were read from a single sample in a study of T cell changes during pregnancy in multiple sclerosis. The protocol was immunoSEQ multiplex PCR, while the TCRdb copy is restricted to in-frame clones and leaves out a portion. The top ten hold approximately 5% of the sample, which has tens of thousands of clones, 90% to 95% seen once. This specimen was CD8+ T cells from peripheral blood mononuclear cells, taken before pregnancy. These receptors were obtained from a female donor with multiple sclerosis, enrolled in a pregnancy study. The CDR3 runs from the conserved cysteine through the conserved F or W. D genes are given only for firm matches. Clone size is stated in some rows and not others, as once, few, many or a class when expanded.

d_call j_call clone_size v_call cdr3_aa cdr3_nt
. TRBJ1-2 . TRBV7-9 CASSLRDNYYGYTF TGTGCCAGCAGCTTAAGGGACAATTACTATGGCTACACCTTC
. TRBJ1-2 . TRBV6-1 CASSEDLTGSAGYTF TGTGCCAGCAGTGAAGACCTAACAGGGTCGGCTGGCTACACCTTC
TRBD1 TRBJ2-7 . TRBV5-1 CASSLGQGRNEQYF TGCGCCAGCAGCTTGGGACAGGGAAGGAACGAGCAGTACTTC
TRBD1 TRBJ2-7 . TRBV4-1 CASSKDRGGEQYF TGCGCCAGCTCCAAGGACAGGGGCGGCGAGCAGTACTTC
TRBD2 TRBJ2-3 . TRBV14 CASSQRLAITGHTQYF TGTGCCAGCAGCCAACGACTAGCGATTACGGGACATACGCAGTATTTT
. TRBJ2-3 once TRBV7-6 CASSLGGSDTQYF TGTGCCAGCAGCTTAGGGGGCTCAGATACGCAGTATTTT
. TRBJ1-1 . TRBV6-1 CASSAGIMNTEAFF TGTGCCAGCAGTGCCGGGATCATGAACACTGAAGCTTTCTTT
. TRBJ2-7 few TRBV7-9 CASSSPGGTEQYF TGTGCCAGCAGCAGCCCCGGCGGTACCGAGCAGTACTTC
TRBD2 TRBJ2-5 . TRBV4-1 CASSQVTITSGAEETQYF TGCGCCAGCAGCCAAGTAACGATTACTAGCGGGGCAGAGGAGACCCAGTACTTC
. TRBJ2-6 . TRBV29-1 CSVEDESSGANVLTF TGCAGCGTTGAAGATGAGAGCTCTGGGGCCAACGTCCTGACTTTC
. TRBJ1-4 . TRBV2 CASSAAPGEDNLF TGTGCCAGCAGTGCGGCCCCGGGCGAGGACAATCTTTTT
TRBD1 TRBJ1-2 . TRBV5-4 CASSQDRGPYGYTF TGTGCCAGCAGCCAAGACAGGGGTCCCTATGGCTACACCTTC
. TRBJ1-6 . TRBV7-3 CASSPDGNSPLHF TGTGCCAGCAGCCCAGACGGGAATTCACCCCTCCACTTT
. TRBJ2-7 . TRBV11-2 CASSPGDLSLGEQYF TGTGCCAGCAGCCCGGGGGACTTATCTCTGGGCGAGCAGTACTTC
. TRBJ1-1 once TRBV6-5 CASSRLTSTGGEAFF TGTGCCAGCAGTCGTCTAACTTCAACTGGAGGTGAAGCTTTCTTT
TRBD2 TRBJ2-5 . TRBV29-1 CSAPGRLAGAHGVTQYF TGCAGCGCCCCCGGTAGGCTAGCGGGGGCCCACGGCGTGACCCAGTACTTC
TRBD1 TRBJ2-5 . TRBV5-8 CASSYDREETQYF TGTGCCAGCAGTTACGACAGGGAAGAGACCCAGTACTTC
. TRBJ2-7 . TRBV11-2 CASSLGLHYEQYF TGTGCCAGCAGCTTGGGACTTCACTACGAGCAGTACTTC